The 8 T cell receptor beta chains presented below share a single source sample, sequenced in a study of T cells in Graves' hyperthyroidism and ophthalmopathy. What was amplified from RNA transcripts were TCR beta CDR3 regions. Researchers ran a first-round RT-PCR on the TCR CDR3 using the HTBI primer set. TCRdb analysed the multiplex PCR reads with MiXCR anew, one entry per CDR3 protein. In the table there are over 500,000 distinct CDR3 sequences, under 20% of which are singletons. What was sequenced was blood. The receptors were gathered from a woman aged 18 to 35 with Graves' ophthalmopathy.

The sample holds many counts of this clonotype. The chain employs TRBV7-9 and TRBJ2-5, with 8 nucleotides matching TRBD1. The CDR3 sequence is 16 residues long. Germline V lookup: CDR1 SEHNR, CDR2 FQNEAQ (reference sequence). The J segment lost 3 bases and the V segment lost 5 bases, leaving 11 bases of the junction unmatched. The CDR3 reads CASSPGDRSFEETQYF. CDR3 nucleotides: TGTGCCAGCAGCCCCGGGGACAGGAGCTTCGAAGAGACCCAGTACTTC.

The table lists this clonotype with many counts. The rearrangement links TRBV7-9 to TRBJ2-5, with D possibly being TRBD1 (6 bases). Trimming removed 2 bases from V and 0 bases from J, with 10 bases in between. The length of the CDR3 is 15 residues. Germline V gene lookup returns CDR1 SEHNR and CDR2 FQNEAQ (reference sequence). In DNA, the CDR3 is TGTGCCAGCAGCTTAACTGACAGGTACCAAGAGACCCAGTACTTC. Translating gives CASSLTDRYQETQYF.

This clonotype was observed a handful of times. The V gene is TRBV5-1, the J gene TRBJ2-5; maybe TRBD2 (5 bases). CDR1 is SGHRS, CDR2 YFSETQ, per germline. The CDR3 runs 14 residues. V was pared by 4 bases and J by 5 bases, with 15 bases between. This CDR3 is CASSPDWGVETQYF. CDR3 coding DNA: TGCGCCAGCAGCCCGGACTGGGGAGTGGAGACCCAGTACTTC. The variable domain in full, completed from reference TRBV5-1 and TRBJ2-5, reads KAGVTQTPRYLIKTRGQQVTLSCSPISGHRSVSWYQQTPGQGLQFLFEYFSETQRNKGNFPGRFSGRQFSNSRSEMNVSTLELGDSALYLCASSPDWGVETQYFGPGTRLLVL.

This clonotype came up many times. CDR3 sequence: CASSSQGTAEAFF. The CDR3 region has the DNA TGCGCCAGCAGCTCGCAGGGGACCGCTGAAGCTTTCTTT. V usage is TRBV5-1 and J usage is TRBJ1-1; tentatively, D is TRBD1 (6 bases). V gave up 3 bases and J gave up 6 bases, with 12 bases separating them. The length of the CDR3 is 13 residues. Germline CDR1 and CDR2: SGHRS and YFSETQ. The full variable domain, its missing parts supplied by reference TRBV5-1 and TRBJ1-1, is KAGVTQTPRYLIKTRGQQVTLSCSPISGHRSVSWYQQTPGQGLQFLFEYFSETQRNKGNFPGRFSGRQFSNSRSEMNVSTLELGDSALYLCASSSQGTAEAFFGQGTRLTVV.

J is TRBJ2-2 and V is TRBV7-9; D may be TRBD1 (5 bases). V lost 1 base and J lost 5, with 8 bases in between. The length of the CDR3 is 14 residues. Germline assignment: CDR1 SEHNR and CDR2 FQNEAQ (reference sequence). CDR3 residues: CASSLGRVTGELFF. The CDR3 nucleotides read TGTGCCAGCAGCTTAGGCAGGGTGACCGGGGAGCTGTTTTTT.

This clonotype was observed a handful of times. The genes are TRBV7-9 and TRBJ1-1, with D unresolved. Germline CDR1 SEHNR, CDR2 FQNEAQ (reference sequence). The CDR3 extends over 16 amino acids. The V end lost 1 base, the J end lost 1 base, and 13 bases lay between the germline ends. CDR3: CASSLVGDPRNTEAFF. DNA for the CDR3: TGTGCCAGCAGCTTAGTTGGAGATCCCCGGAACACTGAAGCTTTCTTT.

This clonotype has at least ten counts. The rearrangement uses TRBV28 and TRBJ2-4, with D maybe TRBD1 (6 bases). Germline V gives CDR1 MDHEN, CDR2 SYDVKM. CDR3 length: 15 amino acids. Trimming pared 4 bases from V and 0 bases from J, leaving 10 bases between. The CDR3 DNA reads TGTGCCAGCAGTTACAGGGTGCTAGCCAAAAACATTCAGTACTTC. It encodes CASSYRVLAKNIQYF.

The chain combines TRBV20-1 with TRBJ1-1; D uncertain. The V end was cut by 0 bases, the J end by 1 base, with 9 bases between. CDR1 is DFQATT and CDR2 is SNEGSKA in the germline V gene (reference sequence). This CDR3 is 14 amino acids long. The CDR3: CSAREGPTNTEAFF. CDR3 bases: TGCAGTGCTAGAGAAGGACCCACGAACACTGAAGCTTTCTTT.